Below, one TCR beta chain is given with its context. Its specificity is not known. TCRdb reprocessed the reads via MiXCR and lists one record per CDR3 protein. The sample comprises hundreds of thousands of distinct CDR3 sequences, 25% to 35% of which are singletons, and around 19% rests with the top ten. The data stem from a study of T cell repertoires in cytomegalovirus infection. Study as a whole: Evidence of both CMV infection and a matching HLA type came from public TCR beta signatures.

The CDR3 runs to 16 residues. Germline-derived CDR1 and CDR2 are SGHNT and YYREEE (reference sequence). V lost 3 bases, J lost 2 bases, and 16 bases lay in between. The rearrangement links TRBV5-4 to TRBJ2-3; D assignment may be TRBD1 or TRBD2 (5 bases each). Specimen: cultured PBMCs, collected from culture after CMV antigen stimulation. This sequence was found in a human donor in good health (CMV status not recorded). Some clones in this sample may be carry-over from other donors' samples. CDR3 in DNA: TGTGCCAGCAGCTCCCTGAGGGGAGCGAACACAGATACGCAGTATTTT. Residues: CASSSLRGANTDTQYF.